This TCR beta chain was found in a study of blood T cell repertoires in COVID-19. In the study overall: PBMCs, B-cell-depleted T cells, or T cells were the source of the cDNA or gDNA that made up the material.

This table comes from immunoSEQ multiplex PCR, and its TCRdb copy is limited to in-frame clones, with some not included. Of some 250,000 clones detected, roughly 85% appear once; the ten largest clones hold 2.2%. Trimming took 3 bases from V and 0 from J, leaving 11 bases between them. Germline V gene lookup returns CDR1 LNHDA and CDR2 SQIVND (reference sequence). The CDR3 is made up of 16 amino acids. The chain couples TRBV19 to TRBJ1-4; no definite D call. The sequence was obtained from a man between 25 and 39 years old who had recovered from COVID-19. Source material: peripheral blood. CDR3 loop: CASSIPGPTTNEKLFF. CDR3 coding DNA: TGTGCCAGTAGTATCCCCGGTCCCACAACTAATGAAAAACTGTTTTTT.